A single sample gave rise to the 21 T cell receptor beta chains below, sequenced in a study of T cell repertoires in MIS-A myocarditis. Profiling relied on immunoSEQ multiplex PCR, and the TCRdb table lists in-frame clones only, not all of them. The table lists some 10,000 clones, more than 85% of them singletons. The sequenced material came from thoracic lymph node tissue obtained at autopsy. These receptors were obtained from a man aged 18 to 29 with fulminant myocarditis from multisystem inflammatory syndrome in adults (MIS-A) after COVID-19.

The chain combines TRBV19 with TRBJ1-1; D not resolved. The CDR3 has 13 amino acids. Germline CDR1 LNHDA, CDR2 SQIVND (reference sequence). Trimming stripped 0 bases from V and 10 bases from J, with 12 bases between. The CDR3 spells CASSIDVRSGAFF. The CDR3 DNA follows: TGTGCCAGTAGTATAGATGTCCGGTCGGGAGCTTTCTTT.

J is TRBJ2-1 and V is TRBV7-8; 7 bases are a match to TRBD2. CDR3 length: 14 residues. The germline V gene encodes CDR1 SGHVS and CDR2 FQNEAQ. The junction had 8 bases not matched to a gene; V was cut back by 5 bases and J by 7 bases. CDR3 residues: CASSRGTTLNEQFF. CDR3 DNA: TGTGCCAGCAGCCGAGGGACTACCCTAAATGAGCAGTTCTTC.

This clone came up once. V gene TRBV6-6 combines with J gene TRBJ1-1, with D unclear. V shed 6 bases and J shed 5 bases, with 16 bases lying between them. The CDR3 has 14 amino acids. The germline CDR1 and CDR2 sequences are MNHNY and SVGAGI (reference sequence). The CDR3 reads CASSHNKATTEAFF. The CDR3 nucleotides are TGTGCCAGCAGCCATAATAAGGCTACAACTGAAGCTTTCTTT.

The chain joins TRBV9 to TRBJ2-7; 7 nucleotides match TRBD2. The V segment lost 4 bases and the J segment 2 bases; nucleotides outside the gene matches: 9. Germline CDR1 reads SGDLS; CDR2 reads YYNGEE. This CDR3 is 15 amino acids long. The CDR3 sequence: CASSLTAGLTYEQYF. Here the CDR3 DNA reads TGTGCCAGCAGCCTGACAGCGGGGCTAACCTACGAGCAGTACTTC.

In its sample, this clone was seen once. The V and J genes are TRBV5-4 and TRBJ2-5, with a weak D call TRBD2 (5 bases). Germline V gives CDR1 SGHNT, CDR2 YYREEE (reference sequence). This CDR3 region has 16 residues. Trimming stripped 0 bases from V and 5 bases from J, with 17 bases between. The CDR3 reads CASSLGTGNHGETQYF. Written as DNA, the CDR3 is TGTGCCAGCAGCTTGGGCACCGGGAACCATGGGGAGACCCAGTACTTC.

The chain carries TRBV19 and TRBJ1-1, with unresolved D. This CDR3 is 14 amino acids long. Germline assignment: CDR1 LNHDA and CDR2 SQIVND (reference sequence). Deletions cut 5 bases from V and 2 bases from J, with 12 bases between. CDR3 nucleotides: TGTGCCAGTAGTCAGAGTATTCTTAACACTGAAGCTTTCTTT. It yields the protein CASSQSILNTEAFF.

This sequence joins TRBV29-1 and TRBJ2-5; no definite D call. The CDR3 is 13 residues long. The V gene lost 7 bases and the J gene lost 1 base, with 13 bases spanning the gap. Germline-derived CDR1 and CDR2 are SQVTM and ANQGSEA. CDR3 sequence reads: CSAKKGSQETQYF. DNA of the CDR3: TGCAGCGCCAAGAAGGGAAGCCAAGAGACCCAGTACTTC.

J is TRBJ1-6 and V is TRBV7-9; D is ambiguous. The V end was cut by 2 bases, the J end by 7 bases, with 15 bases between. The CDR3 has 16 amino acids. Per the germline V gene, CDR1 is SEHNR and CDR2 is FQNEAQ (reference sequence). CDR3 in DNA: TGTGCCAGCAGCTTAAGGTCCGCGAGGGCGAATTCACCCCTCCACTTT. Encoded protein: CASSLRSARANSPLHF.

V is TRBV6-5 and J is TRBJ2-1, with D uncertain. V was pared by 7 bases and J by 7 bases, with 14 bases between. This CDR3 has 13 residues. Germline V gene data show CDR1 as MNHEY and CDR2 as SVGAGI. The CDR3 loop is CASKGIARNEQFF. CDR3 nucleotide sequence: TGTGCCAGCAAAGGAATAGCCAGAAATGAGCAGTTCTTC.

On this clone: Other DNA sequences of this sample code for an identical CDR3. This rearrangement joins TRBV4-1 to TRBJ2-4, with 8 bases identical to TRBD1. This CDR3 has 19 amino acids. The germline V gene encodes CDR1 MGHRA and CDR2 YSYEKL. J gave up 0 bases and V 8 bases, and 18 bases lay outside the gene matches. CDR3 sequence: CASSQLTGDSLLAKNIQYF. CDR3 coding DNA: TGCGCCAGCTCCCAACTGACAGGGGATAGCTTACTAGCCAAAAACATTCAGTACTTC.

In this sample, this clone turned up a few times. This chain joins TRBV27 and TRBJ2-7; tentative D call: TRBD2 (5 bases). Germline loops: CDR1 MNHEY, CDR2 SMNVEV (reference sequence). V was cut by 4 bases and J by 5 bases, with 12 bases left in between. The CDR3 totals 13 residues. The DNA for the CDR3 is TGTGCCAGCAGTTCCAACACTAGGAACGAGCAGTACTTC. Translated: CASSSNTRNEQYF.

Remarks on this clone: The sample carries other DNA sequences with the same CDR3. V gene TRBV7-9 combines with J gene TRBJ1-1; 7 positions agree with TRBD1. Losses at the gene ends were 5 bases for V and 1 base for J; bases not matched to a gene: 13. The CDR3 extends over 17 amino acids. Germline CDR1 is SEHNR and CDR2 is FQNEAQ (reference sequence). In DNA, the CDR3 is TGTGCCAGCAGCGATGCTAGAGCAGGGGGGGGGAACACTGAAGCTTTCTTT. Protein sequence: CASSDARAGGGNTEAFF.

This clone has only one observation. The chain combines TRBV29-1 with TRBJ1-2; D ambiguous. Trimming took 3 bases from V and 5 from J, leaving 19 bases between them. The CDR3 contains 15 residues. Germline values: CDR1 SQVTM, CDR2 ANQGSEA. CDR3 in DNA: TGCAGCGTTGATCGAGGGCAATACGGCGAGTATGGCTACACCTTC. Its translation: CSVDRGQYGEYGYTF. Combining the CDR3 with reference TRBV29-1 and TRBJ1-2 gives the whole variable domain SAVISQKPSRDICQRGTSLTIQCQVDSQVTMMFWYRQQPGQSLTLIATANQGSEATYESGFVIDKFPISRPNLTFSTLTVSNMSPEDSSIYLCSVDRGQYGEYGYTFGSGTRLTVV.

CDR3 in amino acids: CASSQDFRFTTDTQYF. DNA of the CDR3: TGTGCCAGCAGCCAAGATTTCCGTTTCACCACAGATACGCAGTATTTT. This chain links TRBV4-2 with TRBJ2-3; D is unresolved. The germline V gene encodes CDR1 LGHNA and CDR2 YNFKEQ. Trimming pared 0 bases from V and 2 bases from J, leaving 12 bases between. This CDR3 contains 16 residues.

The V gene is TRBV6-2 or TRBV6-3, the J gene TRBJ2-5; D is undetermined. V was trimmed by 5 bases and J by 1 base, leaving 14 bases between them. Germline CDR1 is MNHEY and CDR2 is SVGEGT. The CDR3 has 15 amino acids. The CDR3 protein is CASSAGSGFQETQYF. The CDR3 DNA reads TGTGCCAGCAGTGCAGGCTCTGGGTTCCAAGAGACCCAGTACTTC.

CDR3 loop: CASSYRRARQVQYF. The CDR3 nucleotides are TGTGCCAGCAGTTACCGGAGGGCTCGGCAGGTGCAGTATTTT. The chain combines TRBV6-5 with TRBJ2-3; D is possibly TRBD2 (6 bases). Germline lookup yields CDR1 MNHEY and CDR2 SVGAGI. V was pared by 2 bases and J by 11 bases, with 17 bases between. The CDR3 runs to 14 residues.

By share, this clone counts as medium-sized. The chain is built from TRBV6-2 or TRBV6-3 and TRBJ2-1; 12 bases fit TRBD1. V trimming: 5 bases; J trimming: 8 bases; junction bases outside the gene matches: 4. In germline, CDR1 is MNHEY, CDR2 SVGEGT. This CDR3 has 14 amino acids. The CDR3 here is CASSPGQGADEQFF. DNA for the CDR3: TGTGCCAGCAGTCCGGGACAGGGGGCGGATGAGCAGTTCTTC.

This clone has only one observation. The chain uses TRBV7-3 and TRBJ1-2, with TRBD1 matching 9 bases. The CDR3 contains 15 residues. V was clipped by 5 bases and J by 4 bases; unmatched bases: 8. From germline, CDR1 is SGHTA and CDR2 FQGTGA. This CDR3 reads CASSARQGDIYGYTF. DNA of the CDR3: TGTGCCAGCAGCGCCCGACAGGGGGATATCTATGGCTACACCTTC.

V gene TRBV29-1 combines with J gene TRBJ1-1, with TRBD1 identical over 10 bases. The V gene's germline CDR1 is SQVTM and CDR2 ANQGSEA. J was trimmed by 4 bases and V by 6 bases; bases with no gene match: 8. CDR3 length: 14 amino acids. CDR3 residues: CSVDRQGAGTEAFF. The CDR3 DNA is TGCAGCGTAGACAGACAGGGGGCGGGCACTGAAGCTTTCTTT.

The gene calls are TRBV19 and TRBJ1-4; the D is unclear. CDR1 LNHDA and CDR2 SQIVND come from the germline V gene (reference sequence). The CDR3 is 14 amino acids. V shed 5 bases and J shed 1 base, with 8 bases lying between them. The CDR3 protein is CASSWRLTNEKLFF. Written as DNA, the CDR3 is TGTGCCAGTAGTTGGCGATTAACTAATGAAAAACTGTTTTTT.

The genes are TRBV10-3 and TRBJ2-7, with D possibly TRBD2 on 5 matching bases. The ends were cut back, 10 bases at V and 5 bases at J, with 21 bases in the middle. The CDR3 extends over 14 amino acids. The germline V gene has CDR1 ENHRY and CDR2 SYGVKD. CDR3 in DNA: TGTGCCACCGGCCGGAGTTCGGGGAGTGACGAGCAGTACTTC. Amino acid sequence: CATGRSSGSDEQYF.